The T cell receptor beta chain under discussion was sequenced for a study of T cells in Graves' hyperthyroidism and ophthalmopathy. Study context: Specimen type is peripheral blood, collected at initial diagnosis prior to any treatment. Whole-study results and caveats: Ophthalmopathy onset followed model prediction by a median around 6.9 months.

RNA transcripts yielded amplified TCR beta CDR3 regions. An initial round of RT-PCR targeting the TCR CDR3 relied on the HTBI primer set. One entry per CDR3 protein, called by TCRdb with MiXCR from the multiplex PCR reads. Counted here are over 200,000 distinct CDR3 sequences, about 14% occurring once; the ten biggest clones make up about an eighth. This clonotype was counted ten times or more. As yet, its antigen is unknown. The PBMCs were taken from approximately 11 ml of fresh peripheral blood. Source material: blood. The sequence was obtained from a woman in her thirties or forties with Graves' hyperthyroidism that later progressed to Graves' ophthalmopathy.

The CDR3: CASRSTGSSGNTIYF. The CDR3 DNA follows: TGTGCCAGCAGATCGACAGGTTCATCTGGAAACACCATATATTTT. The V gene is TRBV27, the J gene TRBJ1-3; maybe TRBD1 (6 bases). The CDR3 has 15 amino acids. The germline V and J ends were trimmed by 6 bases and 1 base, with 13 bases remaining between them. Germline lookup yields CDR1 MNHEY and CDR2 SMNVEV (reference sequence).